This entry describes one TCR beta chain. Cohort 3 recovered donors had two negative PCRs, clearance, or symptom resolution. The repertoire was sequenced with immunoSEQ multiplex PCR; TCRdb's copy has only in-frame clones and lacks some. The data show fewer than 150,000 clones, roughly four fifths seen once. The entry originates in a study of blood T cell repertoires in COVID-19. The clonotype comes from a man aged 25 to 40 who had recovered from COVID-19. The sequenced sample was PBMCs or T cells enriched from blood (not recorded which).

The CDR3 spells CASSYGGQGDTEAFF. The CDR3 DNA reads TGTGCCAGCAGTTACGGGGGACAGGGAGACACTGAAGCTTTCTTT. The V and J genes are TRBV6-6 and TRBJ1-1; TRBD1 aligns across 9 bases. Germline trimming cut 2 bases from V and 3 bases from J; bases unmatched to any gene: 4. Germline V gene data show CDR1 as MNHNY and CDR2 as SVGAGI (reference sequence). The CDR3 has 15 residues.